One T cell receptor (beta chain) is described in this entry. What antigen it recognizes has not been identified. Base qualities are not at hand, and no much larger clone is one base apart. The record originates from a study of technical replicates of blood from a few donors (dated 2017 in TCRdb). Receptor libraries were prepared by the immunoSEQ multiplex PCR assay. TCRdb holds this immuneACCESS table with in-frame rearrangements only. Some clones are missing; in checked studies, unresolved V genes explain under half, and the rest has no known cause. The sample has 75,000 to 100,000 clones on record, about 94% of them singletons. The ten largest clones capture 0.25% of the sample. The sample taken for sequencing was T cells isolated from PBMCs. The source is a human donor in good health.

CDR3 region: CASSLGGGPPQETQYF. The DNA sequence reads TGTGCCAGCAGCTTAGGAGGGGGACCCCCTCAAGAGACCCAGTACTTC. The sequence joins TRBV11-3 to TRBJ2-5; TRBD1 is possibly the D segment (6 matching bases). CDR1 is given as SGHNT and CDR2 as YENEEA, both from the germline V gene. V loses 1 base of germline sequence and J loses 2 bases, and the interval between the two ends is 14 bases. Spanning cysteine to phenylalanine, the CDR3 consists of 16 amino acids. Only the CDR3 DNA is retained, 48 bases long and in frame from the first base.